Sequencing of this T cell receptor (beta chain) was carried out in a study of cytomegalovirus exposure and HLA in healthy donors. V gave up 6 bases and J gave up 3 bases; unmatched junction bases: 8. The CDR3 runs 15 residues. The germline gives CDR1 MNHNS, CDR2 SASEGT. PCR amplification relied on 60 Vbeta primers (plus 13 Jbeta primers). The repertoire was sequenced with immunoSEQ multiplex PCR; TCRdb's copy has only in-frame clones and lacks some. This sample has about 160,000 clones, with about 65% found just once. The chain couples TRBV6-1 to TRBJ2-7; 10 nucleotides agree with TRBD2. The clonotype was recovered from a woman aged 25 to 39 in good health and CMV-seronegative. Specimen: PBMCs. CDR3 in DNA: TGTGCCAGCAGGTTCACGGGACTAGCGAGCTACGAGCAGTACTTC. It is translated as CASRFTGLASYEQYF.